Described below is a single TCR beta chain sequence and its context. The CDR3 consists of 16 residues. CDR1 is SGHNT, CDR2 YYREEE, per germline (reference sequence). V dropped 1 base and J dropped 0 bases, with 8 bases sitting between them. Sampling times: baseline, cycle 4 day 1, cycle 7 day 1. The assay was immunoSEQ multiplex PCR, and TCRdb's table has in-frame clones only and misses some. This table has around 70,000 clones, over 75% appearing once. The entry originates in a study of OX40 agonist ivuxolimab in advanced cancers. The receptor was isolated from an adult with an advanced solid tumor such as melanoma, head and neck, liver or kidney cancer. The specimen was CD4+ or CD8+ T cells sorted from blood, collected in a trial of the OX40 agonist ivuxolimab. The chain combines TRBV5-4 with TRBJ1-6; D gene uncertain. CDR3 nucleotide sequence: TGTGCCAGCAGCTTGTTTGCTGGCTCCTATAATTCACCCCTCCACTTT. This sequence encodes CASSLFAGSYNSPLHF.